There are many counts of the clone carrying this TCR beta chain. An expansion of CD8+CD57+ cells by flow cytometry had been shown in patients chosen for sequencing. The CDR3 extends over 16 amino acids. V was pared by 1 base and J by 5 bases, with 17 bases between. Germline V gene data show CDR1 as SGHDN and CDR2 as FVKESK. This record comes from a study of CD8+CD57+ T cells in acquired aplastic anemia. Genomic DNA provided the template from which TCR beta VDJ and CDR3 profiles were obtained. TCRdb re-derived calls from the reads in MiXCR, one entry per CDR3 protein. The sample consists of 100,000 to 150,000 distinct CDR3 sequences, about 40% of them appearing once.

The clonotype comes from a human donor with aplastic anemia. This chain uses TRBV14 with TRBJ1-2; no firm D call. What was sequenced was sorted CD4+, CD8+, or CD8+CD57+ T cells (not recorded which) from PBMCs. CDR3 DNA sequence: TGTGCCAGCAGCCAAGCACACCGGACCCCCTCTTATGGCTACACCTTC. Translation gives CASSQAHRTPSYGYTF.